This T cell receptor beta chain was captured by sequencing in a study of cytomegalovirus exposure and HLA in healthy donors. Study-level background: The 90 to 150 validation repertoires, a later analysis reported, used the same platform as the approximately 730 repertoires from the first cohort.

General study results and limits: It was reportedly the case that the classifier diagnosed cytomegalovirus status with high specificity and sensitivity.

Method: immunoSEQ multiplex PCR; TCRdb's copy keeps in-frame clones and lacks some. The sample lists approximately 200,000 clones, roughly 80% seen once, with more than 6.5% in the top ten. In this sample, this clone turned up a few times. The antigen remains undetermined. Germline loops: CDR1 MNHEY, CDR2 SVGAGI. The ends were cut back, 0 bases at V and 0 bases at J, with 8 bases in the middle. The CDR3 covers 16 residues. The clonotype comes from a man aged 18 to 30 in good health and CMV-seropositive. The chain recombines TRBV6-5 with TRBJ2-2; no clear D gene. The source material was PBMCs. CDR3: CASSYSFLANTGELFF. CDR3 coding DNA: TGTGCCAGCAGTTACTCGTTTCTTGCGAACACCGGGGAGCTGTTTTTT.